Listed below are T cell receptor beta chains from one sample, sequenced in a study of identical twins. TCRdb re-derived calls from the 5' RACE reads in MiXCR, one entry per CDR3 protein. The sample lists about 490,000 distinct CDR3 sequences; about 16% were seen once. These same data were also listed under a study on yellow fever vaccine responses in identical twins.

The sequencing input was CD4+ T cells sorted from blood. The receptors stem from a woman aged 18-35 years in good health. CDR3s include the opening cysteine and the closing phenylalanine or tryptophan. The order of the fields is D gene, V gene, clone size, J gene, CDR3 protein, CDR3 DNA. The D gene is left open where the match is weak. The listing skips clone size in some rows; elsewhere it reads once, few, many or a size class.

d_call: .
v_call: TRBV20-1
clone_size: few
j_call: TRBJ1-5
cdr3_aa: CSARAEGNQPQHF
cdr3_nt: TGCAGTGCTAGAGCTGAGGGCAATCAGCCCCAGCATTTT

d_call: TRBD1
v_call: TRBV5-1
clone_size: .
j_call: TRBJ2-2
cdr3_aa: CASSWDRGTGELFF
cdr3_nt: TGCGCCAGCAGCTGGGACAGGGGAACCGGGGAGCTGTTTTTT

d_call: TRBD1
v_call: TRBV12-3/TRBV12-4
clone_size: .
j_call: TRBJ1-2
cdr3_aa: CASSSDRAGYTF
cdr3_nt: TGTGCCAGCAGTTCGGACAGGGCTGGCTACACCTTC

d_call: TRBD1
v_call: TRBV15
clone_size: .
j_call: TRBJ1-2
cdr3_aa: CATSREGTGYGYTF
cdr3_nt: TGTGCCACCAGCAGAGAAGGGACAGGTTATGGCTACACCTTC

d_call: .
v_call: TRBV10-2
clone_size: .
j_call: TRBJ2-5
cdr3_aa: CASRPGLGETQYF
cdr3_nt: TGCGCCAGCAGGCCCGGACTTGGAGAGACCCAGTACTTC

d_call: .
v_call: TRBV29-1
clone_size: .
j_call: TRBJ2-1
cdr3_aa: CSAVFGGITSSYNEQFF
cdr3_nt: TGCAGCGCCGTTTTTGGGGGCATAACGAGCTCCTACAATGAGCAGTTCTTC

d_call: .
v_call: TRBV27
clone_size: .
j_call: TRBJ2-1
cdr3_aa: CASSLSSQRRSYNEQFF
cdr3_nt: TGTGCCAGCAGTTTATCATCCCAACGACGCTCCTACAATGAGCAGTTCTTC

d_call: TRBD2
v_call: TRBV7-3
clone_size: .
j_call: TRBJ2-1
cdr3_aa: CASSSGTSGRLDEQFF
cdr3_nt: TGTGCCAGCAGCTCCGGGACTAGCGGGAGATTGGATGAGCAGTTCTTC

d_call: .
v_call: TRBV7-8
clone_size: .
j_call: TRBJ2-2
cdr3_aa: CASSDGGARGELFF
cdr3_nt: TGTGCCAGTAGTGACGGCGGGGCTCGGGGGGAGCTGTTTTTT

d_call: .
v_call: TRBV3-1
clone_size: few
j_call: TRBJ1-1
cdr3_aa: CASSQEENRNTEAFF
cdr3_nt: TGTGCCAGCAGCCAAGAGGAGAACAGGAACACTGAAGCTTTCTTT

d_call: TRBD2
v_call: TRBV6-1
clone_size: .
j_call: TRBJ2-5
cdr3_aa: CASRRLAGGPKTQYF
cdr3_nt: TGTGCCAGCAGGCGACTAGCGGGAGGGCCAAAGACCCAGTACTTC

d_call: TRBD2
v_call: TRBV20-1
clone_size: .
j_call: TRBJ2-1
cdr3_aa: CSASTSTSGSYNEQFF
cdr3_nt: TGCAGTGCTTCCACTTCAACTAGCGGGAGCTACAATGAGCAGTTCTTC

d_call: .
v_call: TRBV5-4
clone_size: .
j_call: TRBJ2-5
cdr3_aa: CASSHEGTQYF
cdr3_nt: TGTGCCAGCAGCCACGAAGGGACCCAGTACTTC

d_call: TRBD2
v_call: TRBV5-1
clone_size: .
j_call: TRBJ2-1
cdr3_aa: CASSGGGTAYNEQFF
cdr3_nt: TGCGCCAGCAGCGGGGGGGGGACTGCCTACAATGAGCAGTTCTTC

d_call: TRBD2
v_call: TRBV4-1
clone_size: few
j_call: TRBJ2-2
cdr3_aa: CASSQGLAGAGTGELFF
cdr3_nt: TGCGCCAGCAGCCAGGGCTTAGCGGGGGCGGGGACCGGGGAGCTGTTTTTT

d_call: .
v_call: TRBV5-1
clone_size: .
j_call: TRBJ2-2
cdr3_aa: CATRTEANTGELFF
cdr3_nt: TGCGCCACAAGGACAGAAGCGAACACCGGGGAGCTGTTTTTT

d_call: .
v_call: TRBV7-2
clone_size: many
j_call: TRBJ1-2
cdr3_aa: CASSLDRVGYTF
cdr3_nt: TGTGCCAGCAGCTTAGACAGGGTGGGCTACACCTTC

d_call: .
v_call: TRBV18
clone_size: many
j_call: TRBJ2-4
cdr3_aa: CASSPSGDIQYF
cdr3_nt: TGTGCCAGCTCACCAAGTGGAGACATTCAGTACTTC

d_call: .
v_call: TRBV5-1
clone_size: few
j_call: TRBJ2-1
cdr3_aa: CASSLNPGTYNEQFF
cdr3_nt: TGCGCCAGCAGCTTAAACCCGGGAACCTACAATGAGCAGTTCTTC

d_call: .
v_call: TRBV11-3
clone_size: few
j_call: TRBJ2-5
cdr3_aa: CASSRGAGTQETQYF
cdr3_nt: TGTGCCAGCAGCCGGGGGGCAGGGACCCAAGAGACCCAGTACTTC

d_call: TRBD1
v_call: TRBV7-8
clone_size: .
j_call: TRBJ2-5
cdr3_aa: CASSIGTGVRETQYF
cdr3_nt: TGTGCCAGCAGCATCGGGACAGGAGTGCGGGAGACCCAGTACTTC

d_call: .
v_call: TRBV19
clone_size: once
j_call: TRBJ2-7
cdr3_aa: CASSIRGRVYEQYF
cdr3_nt: TGTGCCAGTAGTATCCGGGGCCGAGTCTACGAGCAGTACTTC

d_call: .
v_call: TRBV20-1
clone_size: .
j_call: TRBJ1-2
cdr3_aa: CSASGQNYTF
cdr3_nt: TGCAGTGCTAGTGGGCAGAACTACACCTTC

d_call: .
v_call: TRBV3-1
clone_size: few
j_call: TRBJ1-6
cdr3_aa: CASSQDGRMKSPLHF
cdr3_nt: TGTGCCAGCAGCCAAGATGGCAGGATGAAATCACCCCTCCACTTT

d_call: TRBD1
v_call: TRBV4-2
clone_size: .
j_call: TRBJ2-1
cdr3_aa: CASSQDVGRTGENEQFF
cdr3_nt: TGTGCCAGCAGCCAAGATGTGGGGAGGACAGGGGAAAATGAGCAGTTCTTC

d_call: .
v_call: TRBV28
clone_size: few
j_call: TRBJ1-2
cdr3_aa: CASSPDLYYGYTF
cdr3_nt: TGTGCCAGCAGTCCCGACCTTTACTATGGCTACACCTTC

d_call: TRBD1
v_call: TRBV12-3/TRBV12-4
clone_size: .
j_call: TRBJ1-5
cdr3_aa: CASSYRGRGRQPQHF
cdr3_nt: TGTGCCAGCAGTTACAGGGGAAGGGGGCGTCAGCCCCAGCATTTT

d_call: TRBD2
v_call: TRBV5-1
clone_size: many
j_call: TRBJ2-1
cdr3_aa: CASRSGLAGGNNEQFF
cdr3_nt: TGCGCCAGCAGATCTGGACTAGCGGGGGGGAACAATGAGCAGTTCTTC

d_call: TRBD2
v_call: TRBV2
clone_size: .
j_call: TRBJ2-1
cdr3_aa: CASTHPTSGGQFF
cdr3_nt: TGTGCCAGCACCCATCCAACTAGCGGGGGGCAGTTCTTC

d_call: .
v_call: TRBV11-1
clone_size: .
j_call: TRBJ2-6
cdr3_aa: CASSSPGDRSSGANVLTF
cdr3_nt: TGTGCCAGCAGCTCCCCGGGGGACAGATCCTCTGGGGCCAACGTCCTGACTTTC

d_call: TRBD2
v_call: TRBV10-3
clone_size: many
j_call: TRBJ2-7
cdr3_aa: CAISETGGYEQYF
cdr3_nt: TGTGCCATCAGTGAAACGGGAGGGTACGAGCAGTACTTC

d_call: .
v_call: TRBV19
clone_size: .
j_call: TRBJ2-2
cdr3_aa: CASSMVGAGSGTGELFF
cdr3_nt: TGTGCCAGTAGTATGGTTGGCGCGGGAAGCGGCACCGGGGAGCTGTTTTTT

d_call: TRBD1
v_call: TRBV7-9
clone_size: .
j_call: TRBJ2-5
cdr3_aa: CASSLEFTGTGAETQYF
cdr3_nt: TGTGCCAGCAGCTTAGAATTTACCGGGACAGGGGCGGAGACCCAGTACTTC

d_call: TRBD2
v_call: TRBV27
clone_size: few
j_call: TRBJ2-1
cdr3_aa: CASSLRRGSLNEQFF
cdr3_nt: TGTGCCAGCAGTTTAAGGCGGGGGAGTCTTAATGAGCAGTTCTTC

d_call: .
v_call: TRBV27
clone_size: few
j_call: TRBJ2-1
cdr3_aa: CASSLSKLLRDHNEQFF
cdr3_nt: TGTGCCAGCAGTTTATCCAAACTCCTCCGGGACCACAATGAGCAGTTCTTC

d_call: .
v_call: TRBV5-6
clone_size: few
j_call: TRBJ2-6
cdr3_aa: CASRFRGTMANVLTF
cdr3_nt: TGTGCCAGCAGGTTCAGGGGAACGATGGCCAACGTCCTGACTTTC

d_call: .
v_call: TRBV5-1
clone_size: .
j_call: TRBJ2-5
cdr3_aa: CASSGLGGRKETQYF
cdr3_nt: TGCGCCAGCAGCGGCTTGGGGGGCCGGAAAGAGACCCAGTACTTC

d_call: .
v_call: TRBV24-1
clone_size: few
j_call: TRBJ2-5
cdr3_aa: CATSKGREVETQYF
cdr3_nt: TGTGCCACCAGTAAGGGCCGGGAAGTAGAGACCCAGTACTTC

d_call: .
v_call: TRBV24-1
clone_size: few
j_call: TRBJ2-2
cdr3_aa: CATSDFGVGELFF
cdr3_nt: TGTGCCACCAGTGATTTTGGTGTGGGGGAGCTGTTTTTT

d_call: .
v_call: TRBV10-1
clone_size: .
j_call: TRBJ2-1
cdr3_aa: CASSVRGRSYNEQFF
cdr3_nt: TGCGCCAGCAGTGTACGGGGGCGCTCCTACAATGAGCAGTTCTTC

d_call: .
v_call: TRBV12-3/TRBV12-4
clone_size: many
j_call: TRBJ1-1
cdr3_aa: CASSIRDRWAEAFF
cdr3_nt: TGTGCCAGCAGTATCAGAGACCGGTGGGCTGAAGCTTTCTTT

d_call: TRBD2
v_call: TRBV11-2
clone_size: .
j_call: TRBJ2-1
cdr3_aa: CASSTGLAGVEQFF
cdr3_nt: TGTGCCAGCAGCACAGGACTAGCGGGGGTAGAGCAGTTCTTC

d_call: .
v_call: TRBV11-2
clone_size: few
j_call: TRBJ1-4
cdr3_aa: CASSLRGKTNEKLFF
cdr3_nt: TGTGCCAGCAGCTTAAGGGGGAAGACGAATGAAAAACTGTTTTTT

d_call: TRBD2
v_call: TRBV20-1
clone_size: few
j_call: TRBJ2-1
cdr3_aa: CSARGLASEQFF
cdr3_nt: TGCAGTGCTAGGGGACTAGCAAGTGAGCAGTTCTTC

d_call: .
v_call: TRBV12-3/TRBV12-4
clone_size: many
j_call: TRBJ2-5
cdr3_aa: CASSSGNQETQYF
cdr3_nt: TGTGCCAGCAGTTCGGGTAACCAAGAGACCCAGTACTTC

d_call: .
v_call: TRBV11-1
clone_size: .
j_call: TRBJ1-5
cdr3_aa: CASSLRDRTFSNQPQHF
cdr3_nt: TGTGCCAGCAGCCTCAGAGACAGGACCTTTAGCAATCAGCCCCAGCATTTT

d_call: TRBD1
v_call: TRBV7-8
clone_size: .
j_call: TRBJ2-1
cdr3_aa: CASSLNGQGYNEQFF
cdr3_nt: TGTGCCAGCAGCTTAAACGGACAGGGATACAATGAGCAGTTCTTC

d_call: .
v_call: TRBV6-2/TRBV6-3
clone_size: few
j_call: TRBJ2-6
cdr3_aa: CASTTGGPGANVLTF
cdr3_nt: TGTGCCAGCACCACCGGGGGGCCTGGGGCCAACGTCCTGACTTTC

d_call: .
v_call: TRBV7-6
clone_size: few
j_call: TRBJ2-3
cdr3_aa: CASSPMGLSTDTQYF
cdr3_nt: TGTGCCAGCAGCCCAATGGGACTCAGCACAGATACGCAGTATTTT

d_call: .
v_call: TRBV7-2
clone_size: .
j_call: TRBJ2-3
cdr3_aa: CASSHGRRDTDTQYF
cdr3_nt: TGTGCCAGCAGCCACGGACGACGGGACACAGATACGCAGTATTTT

d_call: TRBD2
v_call: TRBV12-3/TRBV12-4
clone_size: .
j_call: TRBJ2-3
cdr3_aa: CASSFRLAGVGTDTQYF
cdr3_nt: TGTGCCAGCAGTTTTAGACTAGCGGGAGTGGGCACAGATACGCAGTATTTT

d_call: .
v_call: TRBV7-6
clone_size: .
j_call: TRBJ2-7
cdr3_aa: CASSSLRGGASYEQYF
cdr3_nt: TGTGCCAGCAGCTCGCTTAGGGGGGGGGCCTCCTACGAGCAGTACTTC

d_call: .
v_call: TRBV20-1
clone_size: .
j_call: TRBJ2-1
cdr3_aa: CSAASWSSYNEQFF
cdr3_nt: TGCAGTGCTGCTAGCTGGAGCTCCTACAATGAGCAGTTCTTC

d_call: .
v_call: TRBV28
clone_size: .
j_call: TRBJ2-3
cdr3_aa: CASSRAGSTDTQYF
cdr3_nt: TGTGCCAGCAGTCGTGCCGGGAGCACAGATACGCAGTATTTT

d_call: TRBD2
v_call: TRBV7-9
clone_size: few
j_call: TRBJ2-7
cdr3_aa: CATSLAGVYSYEQYF
cdr3_nt: TGTGCCACATCTTTAGCGGGAGTGTACTCCTACGAGCAGTACTTC

d_call: .
v_call: TRBV5-1
clone_size: few
j_call: TRBJ2-1
cdr3_aa: CASSWVEGEQFF
cdr3_nt: TGCGCCAGCAGCTGGGTGGAGGGTGAGCAGTTCTTC

d_call: .
v_call: TRBV28
clone_size: few
j_call: TRBJ2-1
cdr3_aa: CASKHGGSAGNEQFF
cdr3_nt: TGTGCCAGCAAACATGGGGGGTCGGCGGGCAATGAGCAGTTCTTC